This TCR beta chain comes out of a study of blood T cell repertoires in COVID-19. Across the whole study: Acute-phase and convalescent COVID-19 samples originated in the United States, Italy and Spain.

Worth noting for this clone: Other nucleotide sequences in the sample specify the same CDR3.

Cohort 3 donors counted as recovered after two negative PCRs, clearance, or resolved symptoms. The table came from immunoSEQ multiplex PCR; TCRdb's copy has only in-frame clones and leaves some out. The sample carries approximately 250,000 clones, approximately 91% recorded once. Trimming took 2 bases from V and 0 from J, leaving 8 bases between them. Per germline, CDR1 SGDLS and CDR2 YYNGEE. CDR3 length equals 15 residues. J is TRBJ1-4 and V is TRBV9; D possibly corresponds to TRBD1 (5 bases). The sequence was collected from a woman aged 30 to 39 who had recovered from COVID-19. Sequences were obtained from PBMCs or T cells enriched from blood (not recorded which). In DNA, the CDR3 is TGTGCCAGCAGCGTGGGGGGAGCAACTAATGAAAAACTGTTTTTT. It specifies CASSVGGATNEKLFF.